This TCR beta chain derives from a study of Tregs in tolerant kidney transplant recipients. Background on the study: Related graft donors supplied nonmyeloablative bone marrow transplants, and mixed chimerism was transient. Study-level results: For some patients, primers changed over time, blocking nucleotide-level comparison.

Profiling relied on immunoSEQ multiplex PCR, and the TCRdb table lists in-frame clones only, not all of them. Of fewer than 100,000 clones listed, 85% to 95% were seen once; the top ten hold 0.34%. On this clone itself: The antigen is unknown.

CD4+CD25+CD127- Tregs, CD4+CD25- non-Tregs, CD4 and CD8 cells were sorted. Germline assignment: CDR1 SNHLY and CDR2 FYNNEI. Trimming took 6 bases from V and 8 from J; bases not matched to a gene: 21. The CDR3 length is 18 residues. The sequences come from Tregs from blood, collected before the transplant. The V and J genes are TRBV2 and TRBJ2-1, with 8 positions matching TRBD2. This sequence originates from a human donor who received a combined kidney and bone marrow transplant. The CDR3 here is CASRRSPRLASGEDEQFF. CDR3 sequence (DNA): TGTGCCAGCAGGAGATCCCCCCGACTAGCGTCTGGGGAGGATGAGCAGTTCTTC.